This T cell receptor (beta chain) was retrieved from a study of blood T cell repertoires in COVID-19. About the study: The United States, Italy and Spain supplied acute and convalescent COVID-19 samples. PBMCs, B-cell-depleted T cells, or T cells provided the cDNA or gDNA that made up the material.

Germline CDR1 reads MDHEN; CDR2 reads SYDVKM. CDR3 length: 13 residues. V lost 4 bases, J lost 3 bases, and 7 bases lay in between. Authors' analysis steps: Amplified reference gene primers provided the basis for estimating nucleated cell counts. Method: immunoSEQ multiplex PCR; TCRdb's copy keeps in-frame clones and lacks some. The DNA gave D and trimming, while V, J and clone size come from that table. The sample records over 130,000 clones, roughly four fifths being singletons. This clone was seen a single time. The source is a woman aged 55-69 years with acute or convalescent COVID-19. The sequenced material came from peripheral blood. This sequence joins TRBV28 and TRBJ2-1, with D perhaps matching TRBD2 (6 bases). The CDR3 bases are TGTGCCAGCAGTTCGGGACTCTACAATGAGCAGTTCTTC. Protein: CASSSGLYNEQFF.